This TCR beta chain was identified in a study of blood T cell repertoires in COVID-19 (dated by TCRdb to 2020 to 2021). With regard to the full study: The collaborator samples originated in the United States, Italy and Spain and spanned the acute and convalescent phases of COVID-19. The prospective study material was composed of cDNA or gDNA derived from T cells, B-cell-depleted T cells, or PBMCs. Subjects who had been exposed to COVID-19, were actively infected with it, or had recovered from it provided the deeply sampled blood TCRbeta repertoires that made up the dataset. A freely available public database, intended as a resource for researchers studying the immune response to SARS-CoV-2, is where the repertoires were released. Samples were obtained from the ongoing ImmuneRACE study (first 160 participants) and from 950 to 1,500 subjects provided by 6 global collaborators. Nearly every sample came with metadata listing a de-identified subject ID, COVID-19 status, age in years and sex. Where available, HLA class I and class II types were taken from metadata supplied by the sample provider and were not determined by assay-based typing. Findings and caveats that apply to the study as a whole: Clinical and demographic metadata were provided uncurated, with the amount varying by source and participant.

Inclusive of the bounding cysteine and phenylalanine, the CDR3 is 16 residues long. Only the CDR3 portion is preserved as DNA: 48 bases, with reading frame beginning at the first base. CDR1 and CDR2 were assigned from the germline V gene as SGDLS and YYNGEE. Trimmed from V: 2 bases; trimmed from J: 0 bases; junction bases lacking a gene match: 5. Collaborating institutions collected whole blood in K2EDTA tubes following their own protocols. For TCRbeta analysis, collaborators shipped samples in one of three forms: frozen whole blood, isolated PBMCs, or DNA extracted from either of those sample types. In regard to this clone: Its antigen is unknown. No base qualities exist here, and no much larger clone lies one base off it.

TCRbeta CDR3 regions were amplified from genomic DNA by means of the immunoSEQ Assay, a bias-controlled multiplex PCR. The source study handled its data this way. Nucleated cell counts per sample were estimated from amplification of reference gene primers within the assay. Sequence reads were collapsed and filtered to measure the absolute abundance of every unique TCRbeta CDR3 rearrangement. For each sample, productive Simpson clonality was calculated as the square root of Simpson's diversity index across productive rearrangements. TCRdb retrieved this table from immuneACCESS and kept in-frame rearrangements only. Not all clones are present; in checked studies, unresolved V genes account for under half, and no reason is known for the remainder. The V and J calls and clone size come from that table; D and trimming were worked out from the DNA. The sample table holds more than 15,000 clones, of which over 80% were seen once. About 8.3% of the sample belongs to the ten largest clones.

The V and J genes are TRBV9 and TRBJ2-3, with TRBD2 matching 8 junction bases. This receptor was identified in a human donor in a cohort sampled during active COVID-19. The donor label of this sample is uncertain. Sequenced input: peripheral blood. For the CDR3, the sequence is CASSVDTSGSTDTQYF. The DNA sequence is given as TGTGCCAGCAGCGTGGACACTAGCGGTAGCACAGATACGCAGTATTTT.